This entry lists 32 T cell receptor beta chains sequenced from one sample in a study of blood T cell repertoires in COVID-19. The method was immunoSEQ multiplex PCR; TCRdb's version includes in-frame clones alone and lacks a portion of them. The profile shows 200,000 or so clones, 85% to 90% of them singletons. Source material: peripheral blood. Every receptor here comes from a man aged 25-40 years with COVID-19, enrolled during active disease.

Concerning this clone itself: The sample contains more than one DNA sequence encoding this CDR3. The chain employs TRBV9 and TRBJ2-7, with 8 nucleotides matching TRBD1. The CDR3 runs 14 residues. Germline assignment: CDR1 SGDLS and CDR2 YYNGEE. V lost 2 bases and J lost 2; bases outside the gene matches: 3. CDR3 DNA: TGTGCCAGCAGCGTCGGGACAGGTCCCTACGAGCAGTACTTC. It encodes CASSVGTGPYEQYF.

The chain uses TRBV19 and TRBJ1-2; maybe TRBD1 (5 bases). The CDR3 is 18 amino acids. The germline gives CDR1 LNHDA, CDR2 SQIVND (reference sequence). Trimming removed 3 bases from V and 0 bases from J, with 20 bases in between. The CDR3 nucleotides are TGTGCCAGTAGTATCTCGACAGCCGATCATTATACTAACTATGGCTACACCTTC. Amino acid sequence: CASSISTADHYTNYGYTF.

CDR3 region: CASQDRYSNQPQHF. CDR3 sequence (DNA): TGTGCCAGTCAGGACAGGTATAGCAATCAGCCCCAGCATTTT. This chain joins TRBV19 and TRBJ1-5, with 7 bases identical to TRBD1. CDR3 length: 14 amino acids. Germline CDR1 and CDR2: LNHDA and SQIVND (reference sequence). V lost 8 bases to trimming and J lost 0 bases; unmatched junction nucleotides: 4.

CDR3: CASSLSRLDRGYTF. The CDR3 coding sequence is TGTGCCAGCAGTTTATCCCGCCTCGACAGGGGCTACACCTTC. The V gene is TRBV27, the J gene TRBJ1-2; D is perhaps TRBD1 (6 bases). The length of the CDR3 is 14 residues. The germline V gene has CDR1 MNHEY and CDR2 SMNVEV (reference sequence). V shed 0 bases and J shed 8 bases, with 13 bases lying between them.

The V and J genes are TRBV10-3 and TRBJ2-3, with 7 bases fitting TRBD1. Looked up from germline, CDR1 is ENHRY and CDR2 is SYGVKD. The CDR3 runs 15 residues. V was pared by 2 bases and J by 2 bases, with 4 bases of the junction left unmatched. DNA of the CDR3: TGTGCCATCAGTGAGCAGGGGGTGCCCACAGATACGCAGTATTTT. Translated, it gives CAISEQGVPTDTQYF.

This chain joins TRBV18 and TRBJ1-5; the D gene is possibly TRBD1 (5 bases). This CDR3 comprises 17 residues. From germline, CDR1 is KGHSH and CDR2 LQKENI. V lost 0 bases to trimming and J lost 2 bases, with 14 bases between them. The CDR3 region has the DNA TGTGCCAGCTCACCACCGTCCAGGGAAAGGGGCAATCAGCCCCAGCATTTT. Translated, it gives CASSPPSRERGNQPQHF.

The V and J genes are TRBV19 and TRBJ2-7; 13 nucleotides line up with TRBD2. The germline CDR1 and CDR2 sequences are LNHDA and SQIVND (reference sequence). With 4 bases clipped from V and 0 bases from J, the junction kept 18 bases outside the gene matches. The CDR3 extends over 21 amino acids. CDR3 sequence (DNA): TGTGCCAGTAGTAACTCCCGACCGGGACTAGCGGGGACTATAAGCTCCTACGAGCAGTACTTC. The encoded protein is CASSNSRPGLAGTISSYEQYF.

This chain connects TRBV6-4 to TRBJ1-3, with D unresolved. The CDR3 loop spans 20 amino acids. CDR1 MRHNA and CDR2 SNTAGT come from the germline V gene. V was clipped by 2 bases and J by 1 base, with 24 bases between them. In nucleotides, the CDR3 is TGTGCCAGCAGTGACCTGCGAGGAGGAAGTCATTGGGCTTCTGGAAACACCATATATTTT. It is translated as CASSDLRGGSHWASGNTIYF.

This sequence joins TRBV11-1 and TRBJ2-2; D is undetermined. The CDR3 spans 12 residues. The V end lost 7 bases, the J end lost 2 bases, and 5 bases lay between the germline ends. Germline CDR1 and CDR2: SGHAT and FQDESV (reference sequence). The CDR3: CASTPNTGELFF. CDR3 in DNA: TGTGCCAGCACCCCAAACACCGGGGAGCTGTTTTTT.

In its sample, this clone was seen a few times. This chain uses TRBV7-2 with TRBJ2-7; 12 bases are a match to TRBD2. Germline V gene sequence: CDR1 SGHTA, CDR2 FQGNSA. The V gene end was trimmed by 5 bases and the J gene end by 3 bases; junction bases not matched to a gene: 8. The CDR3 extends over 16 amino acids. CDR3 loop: CASSALAGGPFYEQYF. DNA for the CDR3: TGTGCCAGCAGCGCTCTAGCGGGAGGGCCATTCTACGAGCAGTACTTC.

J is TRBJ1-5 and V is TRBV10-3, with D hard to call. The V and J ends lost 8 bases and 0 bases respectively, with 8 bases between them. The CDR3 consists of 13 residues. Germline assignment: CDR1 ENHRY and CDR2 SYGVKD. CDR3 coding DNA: TGTGCCATCTCGGGGAGTAGCAATCAGCCCCAGCATTTT. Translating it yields CAISGSSNQPQHF.

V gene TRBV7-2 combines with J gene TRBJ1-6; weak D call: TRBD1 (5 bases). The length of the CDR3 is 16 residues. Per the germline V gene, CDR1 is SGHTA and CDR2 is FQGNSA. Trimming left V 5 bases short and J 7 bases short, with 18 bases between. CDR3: CASSPPPGGENSPLHF. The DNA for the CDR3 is TGTGCCAGCAGCCCCCCCCCGGGAGGGGAGAATTCACCCCTCCACTTT.

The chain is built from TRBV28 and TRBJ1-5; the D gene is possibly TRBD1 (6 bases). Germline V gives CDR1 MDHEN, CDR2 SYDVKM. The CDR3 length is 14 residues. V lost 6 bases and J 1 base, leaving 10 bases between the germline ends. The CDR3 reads CASRHRESNQPQHF. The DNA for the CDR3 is TGTGCCAGCAGACACAGGGAGAGCAATCAGCCCCAGCATTTT.

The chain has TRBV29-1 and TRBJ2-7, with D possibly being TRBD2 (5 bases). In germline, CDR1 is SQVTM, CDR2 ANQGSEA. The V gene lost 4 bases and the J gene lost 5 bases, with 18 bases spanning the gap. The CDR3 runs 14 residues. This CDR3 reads CSVARTEYYNEQYF. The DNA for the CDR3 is TGCAGCGTTGCTCGGACTGAGTATTATAACGAGCAGTACTTC.

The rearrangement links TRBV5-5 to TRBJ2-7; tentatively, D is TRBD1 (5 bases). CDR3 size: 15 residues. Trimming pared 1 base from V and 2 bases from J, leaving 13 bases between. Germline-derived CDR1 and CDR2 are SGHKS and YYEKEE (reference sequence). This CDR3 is CASSLNLDRAYEQYF. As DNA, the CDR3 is TGTGCCAGCAGCTTGAATCTTGACAGAGCCTACGAGCAGTACTTC.

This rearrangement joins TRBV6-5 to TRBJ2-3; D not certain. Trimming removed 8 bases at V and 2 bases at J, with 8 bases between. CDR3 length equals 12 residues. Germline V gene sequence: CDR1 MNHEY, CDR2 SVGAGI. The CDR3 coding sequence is TGTGCCAGCCGGGTGGTCACAGATACGCAGTATTTT. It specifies CASRVVTDTQYF.

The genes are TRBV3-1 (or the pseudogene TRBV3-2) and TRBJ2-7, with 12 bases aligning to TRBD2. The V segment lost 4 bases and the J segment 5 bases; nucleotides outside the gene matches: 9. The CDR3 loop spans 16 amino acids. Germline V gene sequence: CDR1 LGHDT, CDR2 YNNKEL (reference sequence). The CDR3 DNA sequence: TGTGCCAGCAGCCCGAGTTCTAGCGGGGGGGCCGACGAGCAGTACTTC. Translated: CASSPSSSGGADEQYF.

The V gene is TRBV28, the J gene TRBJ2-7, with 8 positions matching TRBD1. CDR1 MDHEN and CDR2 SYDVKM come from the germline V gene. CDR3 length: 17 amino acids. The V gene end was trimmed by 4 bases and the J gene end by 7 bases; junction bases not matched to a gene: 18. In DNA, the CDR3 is TGTGCCAGCAGTTCTTATAATAGGGACAGGACTAAGGGGGAGCAGTACTTC. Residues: CASSSYNRDRTKGEQYF.

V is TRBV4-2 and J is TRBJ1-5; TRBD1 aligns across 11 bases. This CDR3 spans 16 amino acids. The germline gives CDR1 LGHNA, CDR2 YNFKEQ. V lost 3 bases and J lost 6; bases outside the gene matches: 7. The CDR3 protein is CASSHPGTGGSQPQHF. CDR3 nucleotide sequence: TGTGCCAGCAGCCACCCCGGGACAGGGGGGAGTCAGCCCCAGCATTTT.

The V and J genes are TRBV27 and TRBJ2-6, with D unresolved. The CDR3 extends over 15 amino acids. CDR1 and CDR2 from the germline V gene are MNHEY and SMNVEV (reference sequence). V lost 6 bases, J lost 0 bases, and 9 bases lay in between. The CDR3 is CASRPQLSGANVLTF. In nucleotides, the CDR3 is TGTGCCAGCAGGCCACAGCTCTCTGGGGCCAACGTCCTGACTTTC.

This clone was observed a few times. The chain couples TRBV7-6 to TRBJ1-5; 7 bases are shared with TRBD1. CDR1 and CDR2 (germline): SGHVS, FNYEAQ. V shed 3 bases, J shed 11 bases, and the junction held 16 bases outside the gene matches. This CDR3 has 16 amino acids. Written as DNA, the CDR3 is TGTGCCAGCAGCTTGGGTATGGGACAGCCTTACCAGGCCCAGCATTTT. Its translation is CASSLGMGQPYQAQHF.

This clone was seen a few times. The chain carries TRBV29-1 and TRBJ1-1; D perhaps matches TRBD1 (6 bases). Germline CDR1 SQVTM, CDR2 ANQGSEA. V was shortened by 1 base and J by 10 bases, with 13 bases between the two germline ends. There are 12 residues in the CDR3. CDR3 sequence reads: CSVEGPGDGAFF. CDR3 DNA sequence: TGCAGCGTTGAAGGGCCAGGGGATGGAGCTTTCTTT.

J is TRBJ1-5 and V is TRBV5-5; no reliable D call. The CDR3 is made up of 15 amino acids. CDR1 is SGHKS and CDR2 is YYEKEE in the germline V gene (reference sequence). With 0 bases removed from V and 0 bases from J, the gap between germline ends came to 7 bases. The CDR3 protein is CASSLVQNSNQPQHF. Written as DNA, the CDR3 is TGTGCCAGCAGCTTGGTCCAGAATAGCAATCAGCCCCAGCATTTT.

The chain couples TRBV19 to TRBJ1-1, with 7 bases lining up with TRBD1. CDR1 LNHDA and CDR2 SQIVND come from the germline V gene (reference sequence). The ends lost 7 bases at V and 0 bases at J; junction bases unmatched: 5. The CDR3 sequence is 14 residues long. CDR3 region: CASTEDRMNTEAFF. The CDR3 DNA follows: TGTGCCAGTACCGAGGACAGGATGAACACTGAAGCTTTCTTT.

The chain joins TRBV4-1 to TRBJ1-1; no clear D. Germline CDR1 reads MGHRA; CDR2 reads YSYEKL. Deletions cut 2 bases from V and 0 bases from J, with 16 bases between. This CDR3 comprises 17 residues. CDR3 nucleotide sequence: TGCGCCAGCAGCCAATCAGGTGTGGGCAGCTTGAACACTGAAGCTTTCTTT. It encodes CASSQSGVGSLNTEAFF.

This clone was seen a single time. Written as DNA, the CDR3 is TGTGCCAGTAGCACTGACACCGGGACAGCAAACCTTAACTATGGCTACACCTTC. Amino acids: CASSTDTGTANLNYGYTF. The chain recombines TRBV19 with TRBJ1-2; TRBD1 agrees at 7 bases. The CDR3 is 18 residues long. Unmatched junction bases numbered 17, after V lost 6 bases and J lost 1 base. The germline CDR1 and CDR2 sequences are LNHDA and SQIVND (reference sequence).

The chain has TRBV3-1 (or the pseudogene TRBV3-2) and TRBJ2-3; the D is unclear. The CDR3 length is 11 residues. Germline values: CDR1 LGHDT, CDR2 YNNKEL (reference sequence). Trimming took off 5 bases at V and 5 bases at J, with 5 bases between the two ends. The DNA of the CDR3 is TGTGCCAGCAGCGAGAGAGATACGCAGTATTTT. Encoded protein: CASSERDTQYF.

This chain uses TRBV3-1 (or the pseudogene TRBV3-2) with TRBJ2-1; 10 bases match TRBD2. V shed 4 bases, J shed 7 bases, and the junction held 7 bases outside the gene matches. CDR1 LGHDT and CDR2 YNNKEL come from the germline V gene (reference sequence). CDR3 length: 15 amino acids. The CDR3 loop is CASSPPSGGANEQFF. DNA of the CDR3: TGTGCCAGCAGCCCGCCCAGCGGGGGGGCGAATGAGCAGTTCTTC.

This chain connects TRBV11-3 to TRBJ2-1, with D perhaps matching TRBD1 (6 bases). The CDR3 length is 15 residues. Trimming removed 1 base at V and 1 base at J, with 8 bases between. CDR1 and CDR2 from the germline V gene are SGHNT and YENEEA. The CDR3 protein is CASSLGQGSYNEQFF. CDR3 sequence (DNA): TGTGCCAGCAGCTTAGGGCAGGGGTCCTACAATGAGCAGTTCTTC.

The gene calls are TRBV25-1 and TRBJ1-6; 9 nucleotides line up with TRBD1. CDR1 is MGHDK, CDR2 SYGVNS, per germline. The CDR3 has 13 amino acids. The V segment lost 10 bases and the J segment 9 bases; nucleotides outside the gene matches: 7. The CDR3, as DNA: TGTGCCACCCGGACAGGGGCGAGTTCACCCCTCCACTTT. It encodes CATRTGASSPLHF. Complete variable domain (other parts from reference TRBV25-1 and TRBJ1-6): EADIYQTPRYLVIGTGKKITLECSQTMGHDKMYWYQQDPGMELHLIHYSYGVNSTEKGDLSSESTVSRIRTEHFPLTLESARPSHTSQYLCATRTGASSPLHFGNGTRLTVT.

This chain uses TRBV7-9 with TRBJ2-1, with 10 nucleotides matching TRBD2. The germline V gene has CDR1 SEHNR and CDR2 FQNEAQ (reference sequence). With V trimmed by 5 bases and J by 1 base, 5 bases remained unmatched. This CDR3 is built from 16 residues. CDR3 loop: CASSPPSGRSYNEQFF. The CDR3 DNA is TGTGCCAGCAGCCCCCCTAGCGGGAGATCCTACAATGAGCAGTTCTTC.

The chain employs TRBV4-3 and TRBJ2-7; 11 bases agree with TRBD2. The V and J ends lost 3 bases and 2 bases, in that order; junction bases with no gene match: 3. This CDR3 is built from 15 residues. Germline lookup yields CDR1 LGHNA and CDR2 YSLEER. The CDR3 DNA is TGCGCCAGCAGCCAGGGGACTAGCGGTACCTACGAGCAGTACTTC. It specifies CASSQGTSGTYEQYF.